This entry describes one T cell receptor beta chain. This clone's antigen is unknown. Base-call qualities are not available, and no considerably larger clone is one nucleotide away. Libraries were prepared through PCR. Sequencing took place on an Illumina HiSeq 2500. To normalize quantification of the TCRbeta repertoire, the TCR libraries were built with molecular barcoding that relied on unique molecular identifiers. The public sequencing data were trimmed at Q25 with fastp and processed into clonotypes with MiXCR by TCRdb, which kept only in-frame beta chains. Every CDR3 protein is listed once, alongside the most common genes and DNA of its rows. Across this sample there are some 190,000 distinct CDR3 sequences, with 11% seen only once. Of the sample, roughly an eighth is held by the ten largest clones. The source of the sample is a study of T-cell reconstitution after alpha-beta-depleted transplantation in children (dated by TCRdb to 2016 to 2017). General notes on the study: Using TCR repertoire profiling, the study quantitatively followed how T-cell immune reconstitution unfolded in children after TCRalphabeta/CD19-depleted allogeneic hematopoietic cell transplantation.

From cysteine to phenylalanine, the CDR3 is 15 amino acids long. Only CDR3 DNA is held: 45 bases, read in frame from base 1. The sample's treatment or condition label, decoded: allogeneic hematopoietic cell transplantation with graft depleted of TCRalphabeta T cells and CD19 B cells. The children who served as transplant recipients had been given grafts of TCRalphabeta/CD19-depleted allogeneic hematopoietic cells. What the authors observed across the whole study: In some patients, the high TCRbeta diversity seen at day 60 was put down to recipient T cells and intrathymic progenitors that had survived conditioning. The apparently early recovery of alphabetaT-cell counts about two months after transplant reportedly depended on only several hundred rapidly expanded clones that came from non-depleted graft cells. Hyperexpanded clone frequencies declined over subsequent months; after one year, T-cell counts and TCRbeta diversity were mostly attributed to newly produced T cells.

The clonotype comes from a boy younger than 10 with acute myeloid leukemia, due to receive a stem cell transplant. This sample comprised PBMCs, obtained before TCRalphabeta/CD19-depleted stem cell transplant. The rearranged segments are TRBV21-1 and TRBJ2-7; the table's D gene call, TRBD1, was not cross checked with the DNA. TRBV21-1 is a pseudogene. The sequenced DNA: TGTGCCAGCAGCAATGCCCGGGAATTAACCTACGAGCAGTACTTC. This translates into CASSNARELTYEQYF.